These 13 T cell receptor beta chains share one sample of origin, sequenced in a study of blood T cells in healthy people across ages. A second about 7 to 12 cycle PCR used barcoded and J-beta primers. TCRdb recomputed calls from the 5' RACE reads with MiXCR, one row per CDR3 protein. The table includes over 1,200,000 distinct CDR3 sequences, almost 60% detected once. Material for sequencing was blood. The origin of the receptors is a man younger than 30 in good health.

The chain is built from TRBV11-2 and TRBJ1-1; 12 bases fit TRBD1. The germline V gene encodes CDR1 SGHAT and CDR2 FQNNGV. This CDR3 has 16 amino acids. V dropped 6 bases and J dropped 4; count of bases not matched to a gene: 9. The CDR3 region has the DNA TGTGCCAGCAGATTCGGGACAGGGGGCAGGGGCACTGAAGCTTTCTTT. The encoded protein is CASRFGTGGRGTEAFF. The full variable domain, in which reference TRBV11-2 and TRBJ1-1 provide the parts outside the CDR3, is EAGVAQSPRYKIIEKRQSVAFWCNPISGHATLYWYQQILGQGPKLLIQFQNNGVVDDSQLPKDRFSAERLKGVDSTLKIQPAKLEDSAVYLCASRFGTGGRGTEAFFGQGTRLTVV.

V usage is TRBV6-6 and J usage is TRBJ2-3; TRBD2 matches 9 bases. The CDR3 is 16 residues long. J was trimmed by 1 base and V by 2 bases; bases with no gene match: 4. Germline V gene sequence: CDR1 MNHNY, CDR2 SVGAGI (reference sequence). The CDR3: CASSYISSGGTDTQYF. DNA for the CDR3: TGTGCCAGCAGTTACATTTCTAGCGGGGGCACAGATACGCAGTATTTT.

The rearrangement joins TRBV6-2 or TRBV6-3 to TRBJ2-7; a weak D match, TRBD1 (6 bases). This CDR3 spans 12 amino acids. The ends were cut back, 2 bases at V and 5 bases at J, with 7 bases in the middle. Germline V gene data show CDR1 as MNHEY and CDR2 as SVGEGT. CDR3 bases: TGTGCCAGCAGTTACCGGGACAACGAGCAGTACTTC. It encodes CASSYRDNEQYF.

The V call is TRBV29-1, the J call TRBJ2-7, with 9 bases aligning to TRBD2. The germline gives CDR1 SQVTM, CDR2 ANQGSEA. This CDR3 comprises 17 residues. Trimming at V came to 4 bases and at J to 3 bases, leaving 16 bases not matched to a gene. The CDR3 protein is CSVGVGRTGLAFYEQYF. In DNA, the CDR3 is TGCAGCGTTGGTGTAGGGCGAACGGGACTAGCCTTCTACGAGCAGTACTTC.

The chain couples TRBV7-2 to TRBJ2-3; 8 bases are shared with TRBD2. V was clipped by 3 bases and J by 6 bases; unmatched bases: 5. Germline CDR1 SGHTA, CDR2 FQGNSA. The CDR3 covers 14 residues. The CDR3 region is CASSLVGGVDTQYF. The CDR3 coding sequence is TGTGCCAGCAGCTTGGTCGGGGGGGTCGATACGCAGTATTTT.

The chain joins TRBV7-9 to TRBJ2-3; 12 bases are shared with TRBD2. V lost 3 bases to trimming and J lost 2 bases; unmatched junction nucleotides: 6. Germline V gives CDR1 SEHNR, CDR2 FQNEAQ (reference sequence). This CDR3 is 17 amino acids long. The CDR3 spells CASSFPTSGGSTDTQYF. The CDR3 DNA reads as TGTGCCAGCAGCTTTCCGACTAGCGGGGGTTCCACAGATACGCAGTATTTT. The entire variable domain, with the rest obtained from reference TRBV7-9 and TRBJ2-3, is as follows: DTGVSQNPRHKITKRGQNVTFRCDPISEHNRLYWYRQTLGQGPEFLTYFQNEAQLEKSRLLSDRFSAERPKGSFSTLEIQRTEQGDSAMYLCASSFPTSGGSTDTQYFGPGTRLTVL.

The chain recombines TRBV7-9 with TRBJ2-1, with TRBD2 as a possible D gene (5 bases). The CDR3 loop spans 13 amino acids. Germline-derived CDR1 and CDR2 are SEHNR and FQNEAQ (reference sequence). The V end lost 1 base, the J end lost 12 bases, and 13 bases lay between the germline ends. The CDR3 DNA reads TGTGCCAGCAGCTTAGTGGACTTAGAGCGGCAGTTCTTC. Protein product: CASSLVDLERQFF.

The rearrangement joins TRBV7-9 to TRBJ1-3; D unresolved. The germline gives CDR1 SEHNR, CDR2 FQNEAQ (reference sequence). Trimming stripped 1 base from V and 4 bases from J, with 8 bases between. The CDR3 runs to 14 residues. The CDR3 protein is CASSLGGLGNTIYF. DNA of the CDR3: TGTGCCAGCAGCTTAGGAGGGCTCGGAAACACCATATATTTT.

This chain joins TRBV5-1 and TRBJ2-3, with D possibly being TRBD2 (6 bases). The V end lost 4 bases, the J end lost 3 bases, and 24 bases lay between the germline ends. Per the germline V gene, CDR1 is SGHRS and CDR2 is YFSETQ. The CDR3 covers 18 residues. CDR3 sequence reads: CASSTQPGALQGTDTQYF. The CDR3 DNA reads TGCGCCAGCAGCACCCAGCCGGGAGCCCTTCAAGGGACAGATACGCAGTATTTT. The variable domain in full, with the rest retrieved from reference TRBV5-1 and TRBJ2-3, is KAGVTQTPRYLIKTRGQQVTLSCSPISGHRSVSWYQQTPGQGLQFLFEYFSETQRNKGNFPGRFSGRQFSNSRSEMNVSTLELGDSALYLCASSTQPGALQGTDTQYFGPGTRLTVL.

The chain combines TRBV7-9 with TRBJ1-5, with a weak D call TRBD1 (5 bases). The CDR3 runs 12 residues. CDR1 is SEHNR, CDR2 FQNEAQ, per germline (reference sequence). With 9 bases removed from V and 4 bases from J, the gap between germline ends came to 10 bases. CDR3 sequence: CASVTVNQPQHF. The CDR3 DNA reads TGTGCCAGTGTGACAGTAAATCAGCCCCAGCATTTT.

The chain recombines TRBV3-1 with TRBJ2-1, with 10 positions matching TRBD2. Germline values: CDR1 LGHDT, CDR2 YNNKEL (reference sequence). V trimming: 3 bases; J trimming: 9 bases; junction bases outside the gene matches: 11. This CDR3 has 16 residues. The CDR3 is CASSHFGLAEAGEQFF. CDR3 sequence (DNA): TGTGCCAGCAGCCATTTTGGACTAGCGGAGGCGGGTGAGCAGTTCTTC.

Here the CDR3 DNA reads TGTGCCAGCAGCGTAGGGACTAGCGACTACAATGAGCAGTTCTTC. It codes for CASSVGTSDYNEQFF. The gene calls are TRBV9 and TRBJ2-1; 9 nucleotides line up with TRBD2. CDR1 is SGDLS, CDR2 YYNGEE, per germline. This CDR3 spans 15 amino acids. V lost 0 bases and J lost 3; bases outside the gene matches: 1. The complete variable domain, with remaining parts taken from reference TRBV9 and TRBJ2-1, reads DSGVTQTPKHLITATGQRVTLRCSPRSGDLSVYWYQQSLDQGLQFLIQYYNGEERAKGNILERFSAQQFPDLHSELNLSSLELGDSALYFCASSVGTSDYNEQFFGPGTRLTVL.

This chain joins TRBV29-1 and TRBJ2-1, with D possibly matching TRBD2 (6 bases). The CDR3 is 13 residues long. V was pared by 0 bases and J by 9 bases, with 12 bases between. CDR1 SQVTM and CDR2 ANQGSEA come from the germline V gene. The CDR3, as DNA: TGCAGCGTTGAAGATGGCCTCGGGGGTGAGCAGTTCTTC. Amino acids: CSVEDGLGGEQFF.